A selection of T cell receptor beta chains follows, all from one sample in a study of T cells expressing NK-cell markers. After re-calling the 5' RACE reads, TCRdb lists one entry per CDR3 protein, DNA absent. This sample's table has 450,000 to 600,000 distinct CDR3 sequences. The sequenced sample consisted of blood T cells: a sorted CD56 or NKG2C T cell subset, CD4+ or CD8+ T cells, or bulk PBMC T cells (not recorded which). The receptors come from a man between 18 and 29 years old in good health. The CDR3 runs from the conserved cysteine through the conserved F or W.

v_call: TRBV5-1; j_call: TRBJ2-1; cdr3_aa: CASSLVGTSADNEQFF
v_call: TRBV6-1; j_call: TRBJ1-5; cdr3_aa: CASRNVDRTQPQHF
v_call: TRBV2; j_call: TRBJ2-1; cdr3_aa: CASSERDRGTHEQFF
v_call: TRBV14; j_call: TRBJ2-5; cdr3_aa: CASSRPRLAGTETQYF
v_call: TRBV5-5; j_call: TRBJ2-1; cdr3_aa: CASSWELAGLYNEQFF
v_call: TRBV12-3/TRBV12-4; j_call: TRBJ2-1; cdr3_aa: CASSLGRLEQFF
v_call: TRBV20-1; j_call: TRBJ2-4; cdr3_aa: CSALERGLAKNIQYF
v_call: TRBV12-5; j_call: TRBJ2-5; cdr3_aa: CASGLPSGQETQYF
v_call: TRBV11-2; j_call: TRBJ2-1; cdr3_aa: CASSLWEGDEQFF
v_call: TRBV5-1; j_call: TRBJ1-2; cdr3_aa: CASSLEGGSSSGYTF
v_call: TRBV29-1; j_call: TRBJ2-5; cdr3_aa: CSVTPTGVTETQYF
v_call: TRBV29-1; j_call: TRBJ2-3; cdr3_aa: CSIKQVVGSRDTQYF
v_call: TRBV7-9; j_call: TRBJ2-3; cdr3_aa: CASSLSILSYF
v_call: TRBV5-1; j_call: TRBJ2-1; cdr3_aa: CASSLASRRENEPFF
v_call: TRBV6-1; j_call: TRBJ2-2; cdr3_aa: CASRLLAGGPTGELFF
v_call: TRBV7-9; j_call: TRBJ1-3; cdr3_aa: CASSFLGQSSGNTIYF
v_call: TRBV5-1; j_call: TRBJ1-6; cdr3_aa: CASSLDSRSSYNSPLHF
v_call: TRBV5-5; j_call: TRBJ2-7; cdr3_aa: CASSTGPLISYEQYF
v_call: TRBV25-1; j_call: TRBJ1-5; cdr3_aa: CASTVGTMKSNQPQHF
v_call: TRBV11-2; j_call: TRBJ2-1; cdr3_aa: CASRLSGSDFNEQFF
v_call: TRBV12-3/TRBV12-4; j_call: TRBJ2-1; cdr3_aa: CASSLALGGGPSYNEQFF
v_call: TRBV27; j_call: TRBJ1-5; cdr3_aa: CASSTGDPNQPQHF
v_call: TRBV7-2; j_call: TRBJ2-7; cdr3_aa: CASSTDSYEQYF
v_call: TRBV18; j_call: TRBJ1-6; cdr3_aa: CASSRDTTSPLHF
v_call: TRBV7-2; j_call: TRBJ1-6; cdr3_aa: CASSLVWQGNSPLHF
v_call: TRBV7-9; j_call: TRBJ2-1; cdr3_aa: CASSSRLAGVPYNEQFF
v_call: TRBV6-5; j_call: TRBJ1-1; cdr3_aa: CASSPPHRGLEAFF
v_call: TRBV4-3; j_call: TRBJ1-1; cdr3_aa: CASSQEVGRTKAFF
v_call: TRBV20-1; j_call: TRBJ2-7; cdr3_aa: CSARAMVLGEQYF
v_call: TRBV12-3/TRBV12-4; j_call: TRBJ1-4; cdr3_aa: CASSFTGNEKLFF
v_call: TRBV5-1; j_call: TRBJ1-1; cdr3_aa: CASSLDPGPGTEAFF
v_call: TRBV24-1; j_call: TRBJ2-1; cdr3_aa: CATSDPGLAYNNEQFF
v_call: TRBV12-3/TRBV12-4; j_call: TRBJ2-7; cdr3_aa: CASRNLAGAQYEQYF
v_call: TRBV20-1; j_call: TRBJ2-7; cdr3_aa: CSATSRDRAYEQYF
v_call: TRBV4-2; j_call: TRBJ2-3; cdr3_aa: CASSQVLGPSTDTQYF
v_call: TRBV6-2/TRBV6-3; j_call: TRBJ2-1; cdr3_aa: CASSPPGLADSWEQFF
v_call: TRBV20-1; j_call: TRBJ2-1; cdr3_aa: CSARDRLAGNNEQFF
v_call: TRBV6-5; j_call: TRBJ1-2; cdr3_aa: CASSYLGTGFGGYTF
v_call: TRBV10-3; j_call: TRBJ2-3; cdr3_aa: CAISSDRLDTQYF
v_call: TRBV29-1; j_call: TRBJ2-3; cdr3_aa: CSASRGRQDTQYF
v_call: TRBV11-1; j_call: TRBJ2-6; cdr3_aa: CASSSPFRQGSGSGANVLTF
v_call: TRBV4-2; j_call: TRBJ2-2; cdr3_aa: CASSQEAGDPGELFF
v_call: TRBV28; j_call: TRBJ1-2; cdr3_aa: CASSLSSVSNYGYTF
v_call: TRBV12-3/TRBV12-4; j_call: TRBJ2-7; cdr3_aa: CASSPVRGSYEQYF
v_call: TRBV12-3/TRBV12-4; j_call: TRBJ2-7; cdr3_aa: CASSSSRGSYEQYF
v_call: TRBV20-1; j_call: TRBJ2-1; cdr3_aa: CSARVYERSNEQFF
v_call: TRBV10-3; j_call: TRBJ1-1; cdr3_aa: CAISDEWGTEAFF
v_call: TRBV12-3/TRBV12-4; j_call: TRBJ2-1; cdr3_aa: CASSLPRSSYNEQFF
v_call: TRBV13; j_call: TRBJ2-5; cdr3_aa: CASSSRDREETQYF
v_call: TRBV10-3; j_call: TRBJ1-5; cdr3_aa: CAISKDNSNQPQHF
v_call: TRBV20-1; j_call: TRBJ2-5; cdr3_aa: CSARARGTQYF
v_call: TRBV5-1; j_call: TRBJ1-2; cdr3_aa: CASSGYRLHGYTF
v_call: TRBV4-2; j_call: TRBJ2-7; cdr3_aa: CASSLGGGLSGRAGEQYF
v_call: TRBV12-3/TRBV12-4; j_call: TRBJ2-1; cdr3_aa: CASSHTGTSGSFYNEQFF